Presented here are 12 T cell receptor beta chains from one specimen sequenced in a study of blood T cells in healthy people across ages. A second PCR of about 7 to 12 cycles used a sample-barcoded 5' primer and a J-beta primer mix. MiXCR was run by TCRdb on the 5' RACE reads, yielding one entry per CDR3 protein. The table shows approximately 830,000 distinct CDR3 sequences, with 62% occurring only once. The sample was blood. The receptors originated from a man aged 25-40 years in good health.

A few counts support this clonotype. J is TRBJ2-7 and V is TRBV9; TRBD1 aligns across 10 bases. The CDR3 loop spans 16 amino acids. Germline V CDR1 and CDR2: SGDLS, YYNGEE. J lost 3 bases, V lost 3 bases, and 9 bases had no gene match. CDR3 coding DNA: TGTGCCAGCAGCGCTATGCCCGGGACAGGGGTCTACGAGCAGTACTTC. Translating it yields CASSAMPGTGVYEQYF.

V and J are TRBV2 and TRBJ1-2; D may be TRBD1 (5 bases). The V gene's germline CDR1 is SNHLY and CDR2 FYNNEI. This CDR3 has 13 residues. The germline V and J ends were trimmed by 4 bases and 2 bases, with 8 bases remaining between them. CDR3 nucleotide sequence: TGTGCCAGCAGTGGGACACCCAACTATGGCTACACCTTC. Translating gives CASSGTPNYGYTF.

The V gene is TRBV6-5, the J gene TRBJ2-3; possibly TRBD2 for D (5 bases). CDR3 size: 12 residues. V shed 8 bases and J shed 4 bases, with 10 bases lying between them. CDR1 MNHEY and CDR2 SVGAGI come from the germline V gene. The CDR3 here is CASRRGSDTQYF. CDR3 bases: TGTGCCAGCCGACGGGGTTCAGATACGCAGTATTTT.

The J gene is TRBJ1-5, the V gene TRBV20-1; possible D gene TRBD1, 6 bases. Germline lookup yields CDR1 DFQATT and CDR2 SNEGSKA (reference sequence). This CDR3 has 14 amino acids. The V end lost 4 bases, the J end lost 5 bases, and 15 bases lay between the germline ends. As DNA, the CDR3 is TGCAGTGCTACACAAGGGGGGCTATATCAGCCCCAGCATTTT. Translation gives CSATQGGLYQPQHF.

This chain uses TRBV27 with TRBJ2-4; 7 nucleotides agree with TRBD2. CDR3 size: 17 residues. Per germline, CDR1 MNHEY and CDR2 SMNVEV (reference sequence). V was clipped by 5 bases and J by 6 bases; unmatched bases: 16. The DNA of the CDR3 is TGTGCCAGCAGTCCTCGCGGAGGTGGCGGGAGACCAAACATTCAGTACTTC. It specifies CASSPRGGGGRPNIQYF.

The chain carries TRBV6-1 and TRBJ2-5; D may be TRBD1 or TRBD2 (6 bases each). The V end lost 0 bases, the J end lost 0 bases, and 17 bases lay between the germline ends. CDR3 length: 18 amino acids. CDR1 is MNHNS, CDR2 SASEGT, per germline. This CDR3 reads CASSEALGGLGYQETQYF. CDR3 DNA: TGTGCCAGCAGTGAAGCGCTAGGGGGGCTAGGGTACCAAGAGACCCAGTACTTC.

This clonotype showed up just a few times. The rearrangement links TRBV10-3 to TRBJ2-3; 7 positions agree with TRBD2. This CDR3 is 13 amino acids long. Unmatched junction bases numbered 5, after V lost 10 bases and J lost 1 base. Germline CDR1 is ENHRY and CDR2 is SYGVKD. DNA for the CDR3: TGTGCCACCCAGGGAGGGGGCACAGATACGCAGTATTTT. It specifies CATQGGGTDTQYF.

This clonotype showed up just a few times. This rearrangement joins TRBV6-1 to TRBJ1-2; the D is unclear. Trimming cost V 2 bases and J 7 bases, with 8 bases left between them. This CDR3 spans 12 amino acids. Per germline, CDR1 MNHNS and CDR2 SASEGT. The CDR3 coding sequence is TGTGCCAGCAGTGAACAGATACGTGGCTACACCTTC. Its translation is CASSEQIRGYTF.

The genes are TRBV6-2 or TRBV6-3 and TRBJ1-2, with no clear D. V was shortened by 2 bases and J by 4 bases, with 14 bases between the two germline ends. The CDR3 runs to 15 residues. Germline loops: CDR1 MNHEY, CDR2 SVGEGT. CDR3 amino acids: CASSYGEELAYGYTF. In DNA, the CDR3 is TGTGCCAGCAGTTACGGAGAGGAACTAGCCTATGGCTACACCTTC.

This clonotype was found a few times. The J gene is TRBJ2-7, the V gene TRBV29-1; 8 bases are a match to TRBD1. Germline-derived CDR1 and CDR2 are SQVTM and ANQGSEA. The junction had 4 bases not matched to a gene; V was cut back by 4 bases and J by 2 bases. The CDR3 sequence is 13 residues long. CDR3 loop: CSVAGQATYEQYF. The CDR3 DNA follows: TGCAGCGTTGCGGGACAGGCTACCTACGAGCAGTACTTC.

This clonotype was recorded many times. The chain is built from TRBV2 and TRBJ2-7; D not certain. Per germline, CDR1 SNHLY and CDR2 FYNNEI. This CDR3 has 12 residues. V shed 6 bases and J shed 7 bases, with 13 bases lying between them. The CDR3 sequence: CASRQDQGEQYF. CDR3 nucleotide sequence: TGTGCCAGCAGGCAGGACCAAGGGGAGCAGTACTTC.

This chain links TRBV27 with TRBJ2-3, with D uncertain. CDR1 MNHEY and CDR2 SMNVEV come from the germline V gene (reference sequence). This CDR3 contains 15 residues. Trimming removed 7 bases from V and 0 bases from J, with 14 bases in between. The CDR3 DNA sequence: TGTGCCAGCACAGTTTCTATGTTTAGCACAGATACGCAGTATTTT. As protein: CASTVSMFSTDTQYF.